The T cell receptor beta chain under discussion was sequenced for a study of blood T cell repertoires in COVID-19. Looking at the study overall: From the United States, Italy and Spain came samples of acute and convalescent COVID-19. In each case, the material was cDNA or gDNA derived from T cells, B-cell-depleted T cells, or PBMCs.

Losses at the gene ends were 6 bases for V and 2 bases for J; bases not matched to a gene: 12. The CDR3 is 16 amino acids. Germline V lookup: CDR1 SNHLY, CDR2 FYNNEI. In the original processing: By means of reference gene primer amplification, nucleated cell counts were estimated. Sequencing used immunoSEQ multiplex PCR; TCRdb keeps in-frame clones, though not all of them. The V and J calls and clone size are taken from that table; D and trimming were inferred from the DNA. The data show about 140,000 clones, 80% seen once. The V and J genes are TRBV2 and TRBJ2-5; 7 nucleotides match TRBD1. The TCR sequence derives from an older man who had recovered from COVID-19. The sample taken for sequencing was peripheral blood. CDR3 coding DNA: TGTGCCAGCAGGGGGACAGTGACTTTATTTCAAGAGACCCAGTACTTC. Translating gives CASRGTVTLFQETQYF.